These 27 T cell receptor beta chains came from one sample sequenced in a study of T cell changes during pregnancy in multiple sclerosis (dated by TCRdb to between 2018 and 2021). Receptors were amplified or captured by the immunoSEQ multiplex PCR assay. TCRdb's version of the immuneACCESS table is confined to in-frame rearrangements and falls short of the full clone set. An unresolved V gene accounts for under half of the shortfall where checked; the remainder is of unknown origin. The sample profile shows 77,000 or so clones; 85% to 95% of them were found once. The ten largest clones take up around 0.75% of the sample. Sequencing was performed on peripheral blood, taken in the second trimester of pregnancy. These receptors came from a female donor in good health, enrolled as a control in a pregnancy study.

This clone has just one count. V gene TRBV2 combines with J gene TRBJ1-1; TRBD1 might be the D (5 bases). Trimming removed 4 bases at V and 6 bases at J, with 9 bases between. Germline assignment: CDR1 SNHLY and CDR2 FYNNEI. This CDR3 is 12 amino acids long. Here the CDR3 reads CASSADMAEAFF. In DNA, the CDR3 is TGTGCCAGCAGTGCGGACATGGCTGAAGCTTTCTTT. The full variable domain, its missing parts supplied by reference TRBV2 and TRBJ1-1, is EPEVTQTPSHQVTQMGQEVILRCVPISNHLYFYWYRQILGQKVEFLVSFYNNEISEKSEIFDDQFSVERPDGSNFTLKIRSTKLEDSAMYFCASSADMAEAFFGQGTRLTVV.

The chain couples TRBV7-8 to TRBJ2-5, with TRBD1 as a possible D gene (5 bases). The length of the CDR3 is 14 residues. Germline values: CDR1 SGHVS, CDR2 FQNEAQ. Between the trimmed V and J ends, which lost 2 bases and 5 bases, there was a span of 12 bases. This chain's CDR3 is CASSLPGMEETQYF. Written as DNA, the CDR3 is TGTGCCAGCAGCTTACCAGGGATGGAGGAGACCCAGTACTTC.

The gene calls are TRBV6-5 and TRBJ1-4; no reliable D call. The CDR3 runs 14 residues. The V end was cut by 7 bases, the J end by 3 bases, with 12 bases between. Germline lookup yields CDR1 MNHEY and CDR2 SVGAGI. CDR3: CASTPRTPNEKLFF. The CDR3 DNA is TGTGCCAGCACTCCCAGAACGCCTAATGAAAAACTGTTTTTT.

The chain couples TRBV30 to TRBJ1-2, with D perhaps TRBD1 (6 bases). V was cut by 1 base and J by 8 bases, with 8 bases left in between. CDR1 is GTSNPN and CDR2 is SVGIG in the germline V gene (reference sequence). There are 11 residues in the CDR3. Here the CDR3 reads CAWSDRVGYTF. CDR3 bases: TGTGCCTGGAGTGACAGGGTCGGCTACACCTTC.

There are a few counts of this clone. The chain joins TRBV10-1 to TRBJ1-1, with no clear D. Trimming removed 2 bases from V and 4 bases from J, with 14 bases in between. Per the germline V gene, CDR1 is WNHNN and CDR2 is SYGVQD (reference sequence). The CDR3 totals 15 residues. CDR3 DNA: TGCGCCAGCAGTGAGGGACTTGAAGAGAGCACTGAAGCTTTCTTT. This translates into CASSEGLEESTEAFF.

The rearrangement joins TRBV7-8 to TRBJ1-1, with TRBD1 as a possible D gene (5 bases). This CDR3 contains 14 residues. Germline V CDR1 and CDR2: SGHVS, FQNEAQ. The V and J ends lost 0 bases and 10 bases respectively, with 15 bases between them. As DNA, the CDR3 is TGTGCCAGCAGCTTAGCCGGGGGTCAGCCCAGAGCTTTCTTT. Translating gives CASSLAGGQPRAFF.

CDR3 sequence (DNA): TGTGCCAGCCTCAGGTCGGGACAGGGACCAGATACGCAGTATTTT. Amino acid sequence: CASLRSGQGPDTQYF. This chain connects TRBV21-1 to TRBJ2-3; TRBD1 reflects the table's D call only, with no check against the DNA. TRBV21-1 corresponds to a pseudogene. This CDR3 has 15 residues.

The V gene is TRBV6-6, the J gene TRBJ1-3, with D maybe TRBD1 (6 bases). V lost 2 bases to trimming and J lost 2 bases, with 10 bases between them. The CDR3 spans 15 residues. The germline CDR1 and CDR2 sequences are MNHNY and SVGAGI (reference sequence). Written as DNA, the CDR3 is TGTGCCAGCAGTTACGGAGCAGGGGCTGGAAACACCATATATTTT. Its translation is CASSYGAGAGNTIYF.

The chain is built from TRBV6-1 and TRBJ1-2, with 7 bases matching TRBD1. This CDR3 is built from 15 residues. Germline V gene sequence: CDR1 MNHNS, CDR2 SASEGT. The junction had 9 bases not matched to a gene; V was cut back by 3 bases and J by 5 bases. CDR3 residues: CASSEFSGTVYGYTF. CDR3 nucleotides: TGTGCCAGCAGTGAGTTTTCCGGGACAGTGTATGGCTACACCTTC.

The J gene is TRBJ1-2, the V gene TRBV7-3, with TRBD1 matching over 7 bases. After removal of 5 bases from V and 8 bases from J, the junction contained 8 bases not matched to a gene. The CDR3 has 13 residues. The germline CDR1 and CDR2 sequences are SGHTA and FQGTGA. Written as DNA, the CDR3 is TGTGCCAGCAGCCCTACCGACAGGGAGGGCTACACCTTC. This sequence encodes CASSPTDREGYTF.

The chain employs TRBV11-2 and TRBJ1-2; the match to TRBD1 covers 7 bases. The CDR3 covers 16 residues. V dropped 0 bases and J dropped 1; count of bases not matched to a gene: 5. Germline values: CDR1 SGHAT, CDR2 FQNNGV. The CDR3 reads CASSLDQGQNNYGYTF. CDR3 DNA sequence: TGTGCCAGCAGCTTAGACCAGGGACAGAATAACTATGGCTACACCTTC.

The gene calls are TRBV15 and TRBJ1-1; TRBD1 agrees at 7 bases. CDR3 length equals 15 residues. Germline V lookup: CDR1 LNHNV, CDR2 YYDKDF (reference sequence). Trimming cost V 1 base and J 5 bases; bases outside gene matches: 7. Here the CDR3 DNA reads TGTGCCACCAGCAGAGGCACCTCAGGGGGAACTGAAGCTTTCTTT. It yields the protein CATSRGTSGGTEAFF.

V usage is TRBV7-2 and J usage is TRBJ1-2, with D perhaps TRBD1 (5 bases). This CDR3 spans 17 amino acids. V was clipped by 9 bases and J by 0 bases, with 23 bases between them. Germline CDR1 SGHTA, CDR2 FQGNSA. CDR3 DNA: TGTGCCAGTTCGGGGGAGAAGGATACCCGAGCTAACTATGGCTACACCTTC. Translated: CASSGEKDTRANYGYTF.

CDR3 in amino acids: CASSLAGAPTDTQYF. CDR3 in DNA: TGTGCCAGCAGCTTAGCGGGGGCCCCTACAGATACGCAGTATTTT. The chain uses TRBV7-9 and TRBJ2-3, with D possibly matching TRBD1 (6 bases). In germline, CDR1 is SEHNR, CDR2 FQNEAQ (reference sequence). The CDR3 spans 15 residues. V was clipped by 0 bases and J by 3 bases, with 10 bases between them.

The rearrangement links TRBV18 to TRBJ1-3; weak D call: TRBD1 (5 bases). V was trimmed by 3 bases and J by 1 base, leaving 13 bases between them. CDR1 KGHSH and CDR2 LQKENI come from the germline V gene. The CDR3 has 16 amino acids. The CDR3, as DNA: TGTGCCAGCTCACCTTCCGTACAGGTATCTGGAAACACCATATATTTT. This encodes CASSPSVQVSGNTIYF.

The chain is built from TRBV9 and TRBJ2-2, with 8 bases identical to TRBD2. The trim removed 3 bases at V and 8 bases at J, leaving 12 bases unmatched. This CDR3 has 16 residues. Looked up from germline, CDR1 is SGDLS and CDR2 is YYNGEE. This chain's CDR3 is CASSGRVAGSVGELFF. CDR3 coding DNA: TGTGCCAGCAGCGGCAGAGTAGCGGGGTCGGTGGGGGAGCTGTTTTTT.

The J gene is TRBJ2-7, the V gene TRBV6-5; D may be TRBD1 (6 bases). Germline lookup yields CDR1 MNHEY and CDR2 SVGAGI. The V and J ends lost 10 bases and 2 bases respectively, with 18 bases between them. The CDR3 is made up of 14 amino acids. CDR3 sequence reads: CATMGAGLPYEQYF. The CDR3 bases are TGTGCCACCATGGGGGCGGGTTTGCCCTACGAGCAGTACTTC.

The CDR3 DNA follows: TGTGCCAGCAGCCCCAGGGGGAGCTCCTACAATGAGCAGTTCTTC. Translation: CASSPRGSSYNEQFF. V gene TRBV5-4 combines with J gene TRBJ2-1, with TRBD1 matching over 7 bases. Germline V gene data show CDR1 as SGHNT and CDR2 as YYREEE (reference sequence). With V trimmed by 4 bases and J by 0 bases, 4 bases remained unmatched. This CDR3 spans 15 amino acids.

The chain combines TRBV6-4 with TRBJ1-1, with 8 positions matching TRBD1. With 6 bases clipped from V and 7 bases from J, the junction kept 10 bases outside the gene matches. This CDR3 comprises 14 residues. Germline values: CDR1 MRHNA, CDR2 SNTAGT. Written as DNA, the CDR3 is TGTGCCAGCAGCGAAAACAGGGGGTCATATGAAGCTTTCTTT. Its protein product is CASSENRGSYEAFF.

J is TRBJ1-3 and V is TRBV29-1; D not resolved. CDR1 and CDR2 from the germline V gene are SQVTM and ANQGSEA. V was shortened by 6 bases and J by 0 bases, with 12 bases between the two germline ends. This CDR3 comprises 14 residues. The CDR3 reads CSVSGRLSGNTIYF. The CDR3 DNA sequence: TGCAGCGTGAGCGGACGGCTCTCTGGAAACACCATATATTTT.

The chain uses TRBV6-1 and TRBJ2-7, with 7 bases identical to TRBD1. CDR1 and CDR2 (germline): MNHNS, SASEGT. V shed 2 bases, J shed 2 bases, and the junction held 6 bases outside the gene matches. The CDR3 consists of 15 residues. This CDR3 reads CASSEWKGGAYEQYF. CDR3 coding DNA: TGTGCCAGCAGTGAATGGAAAGGGGGCGCCTACGAGCAGTACTTC.

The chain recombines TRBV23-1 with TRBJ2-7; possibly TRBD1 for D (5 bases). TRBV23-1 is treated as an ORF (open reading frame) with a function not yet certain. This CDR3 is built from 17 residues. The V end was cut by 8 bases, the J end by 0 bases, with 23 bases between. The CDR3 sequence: CASSPPPRQYSSYEQYF. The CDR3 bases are TGCGCCAGCTCCCCACCCCCCAGACAGTATAGCTCCTACGAGCAGTACTTC.

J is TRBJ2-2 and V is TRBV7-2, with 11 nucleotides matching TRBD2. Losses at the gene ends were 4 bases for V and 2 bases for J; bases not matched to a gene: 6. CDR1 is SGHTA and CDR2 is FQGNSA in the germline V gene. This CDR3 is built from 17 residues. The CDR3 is CASSSGLAALNTGELFF. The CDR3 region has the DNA TGTGCCAGCAGCTCGGGACTAGCGGCACTTAACACCGGGGAGCTGTTTTTT.

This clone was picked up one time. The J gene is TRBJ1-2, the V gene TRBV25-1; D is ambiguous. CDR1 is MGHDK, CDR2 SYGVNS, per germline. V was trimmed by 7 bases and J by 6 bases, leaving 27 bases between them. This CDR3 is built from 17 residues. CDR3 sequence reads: CASNGPSGLLHRHGYTF. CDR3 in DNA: TGTGCCAGCAATGGCCCCTCCGGACTTCTGCATCGGCATGGCTACACCTTC.

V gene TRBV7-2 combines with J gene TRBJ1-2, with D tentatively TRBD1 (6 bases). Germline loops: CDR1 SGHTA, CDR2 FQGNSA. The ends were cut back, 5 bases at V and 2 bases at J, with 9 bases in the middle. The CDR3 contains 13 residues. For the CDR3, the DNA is TGTGCCAGCAGCCCCGGACAGAACTATGGCTACACCTTC. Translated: CASSPGQNYGYTF. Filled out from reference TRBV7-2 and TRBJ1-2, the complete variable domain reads GAGVSQSPSNKVTEKGKDVELRCDPISGHTALYWYRQSLGQGLEFLIYFQGNSAPDKSGLPSDRFSAERTGGSVSTLTIQRTQQEDSAVYLCASSPGQNYGYTFGSGTRLTVV.

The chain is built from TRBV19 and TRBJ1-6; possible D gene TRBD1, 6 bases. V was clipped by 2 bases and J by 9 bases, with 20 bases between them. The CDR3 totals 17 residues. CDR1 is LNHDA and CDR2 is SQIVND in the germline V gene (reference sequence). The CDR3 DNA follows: TGTGCCAGTAGTATAACCCCCCAACAGGGTCGTCGTTCACCCCTCCACTTT. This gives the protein CASSITPQQGRRSPLHF.

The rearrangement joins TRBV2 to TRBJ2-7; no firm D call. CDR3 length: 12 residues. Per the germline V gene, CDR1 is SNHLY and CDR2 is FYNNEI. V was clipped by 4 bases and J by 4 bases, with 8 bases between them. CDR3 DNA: TGTGCCAGCAGTGTTACCAGGTACGAGCAGTACTTC. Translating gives CASSVTRYEQYF.